Here is one T cell receptor (beta chain) with its context. A read error may produce the germline difference seen at one junction end. This sample is part of a study of T cell repertoires in cytomegalovirus infection. The CDR3 loop spans 18 amino acids. TCRdb passed the reads through MiXCR, listing each CDR3 protein once. The sample comprises about 310,000 distinct CDR3 sequences, around a sixth of which are singletons, and around 11% rests with the top ten. Sequencing input: PBMCs. The receptor was isolated from a human donor in good health (CMV status not recorded). Some clones in this sample may be carry-over from other donors' samples. The V and J genes are TRBV12-3 or TRBV12-4 and TRBJ1-3; no clear D. As DNA, the CDR3 is TGTGCCGGCAGTTTTGATATTGAGGGTACGGCCTCTGGAAACACCATATATTTT. It translates to CAGSFDIEGTASGNTIYF.